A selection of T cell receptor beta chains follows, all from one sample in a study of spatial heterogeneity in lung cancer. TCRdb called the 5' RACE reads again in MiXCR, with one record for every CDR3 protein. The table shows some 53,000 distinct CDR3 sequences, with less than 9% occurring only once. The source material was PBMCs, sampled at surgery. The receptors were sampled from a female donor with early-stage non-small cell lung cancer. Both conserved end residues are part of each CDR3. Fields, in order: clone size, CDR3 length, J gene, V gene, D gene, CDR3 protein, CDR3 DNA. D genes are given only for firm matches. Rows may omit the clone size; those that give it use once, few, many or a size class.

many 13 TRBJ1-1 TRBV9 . CASSVGRGGEAFF TGTGCCAGCAGCGTAGGCCGGGGAGGAGAAGCTTTCTTT
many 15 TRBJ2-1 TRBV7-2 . CASSLALGVYNEQFF TGTGCCAGCAGCTTAGCGCTCGGGGTGTACAATGAGCAGTTCTTC
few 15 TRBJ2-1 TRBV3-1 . CASSQTGPGEDEQFF TGTGCCAGCAGCCAAACAGGTCCCGGTGAGGATGAGCAGTTCTTC
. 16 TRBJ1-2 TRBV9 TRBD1 CASSSRSGQGYYGYTF TGTGCCAGCAGCTCCCGCTCGGGACAGGGATACTATGGCTACACCTTC
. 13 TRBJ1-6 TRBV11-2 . CASSLDRNSPLHF TGTGCCAGCAGCTTAGATCGAAATTCACCCCTCCACTTT
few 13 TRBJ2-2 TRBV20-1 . CSATGRRTGELFF TGCAGTGCTACAGGACGTCGGACCGGGGAGCTGTTTTTT
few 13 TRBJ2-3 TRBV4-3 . CASSQANSDTQYF TGCGCCAGCAGCCAAGCTAACTCCGATACGCAGTATTTT
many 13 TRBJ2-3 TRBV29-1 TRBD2 CSGTSGGGDTQYF TGCAGCGGGACTAGCGGGGGAGGGGATACGCAGTATTTT
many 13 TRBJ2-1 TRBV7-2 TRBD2 CASSLAGSGGLGF TGTGCCAGCAGCTTAGCGGGGAGCGGGGGTCTGGGGTTC
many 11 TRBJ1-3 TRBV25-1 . CASSDGNTIYF TGTGCCAGCAGTGACGGAAACACCATATATTTT
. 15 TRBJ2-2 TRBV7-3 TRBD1 CASSLIQGAGGELFF TGTGCCAGCAGCTTGATCCAGGGGGCAGGCGGGGAGCTGTTTTTT
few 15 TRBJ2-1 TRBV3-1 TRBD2 CASSQQIAGVNEQFF TGTGCCAGCAGCCAACAAATAGCGGGGGTCAATGAGCAGTTCTTC
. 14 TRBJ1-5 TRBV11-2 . CASSLGGRYQPQHF TGTGCCAGCAGCTTAGGAGGTCGGTATCAGCCCCAGCATTTT
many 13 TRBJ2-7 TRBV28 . CASSLQGPYEQYF TGTGCCAGCAGTTTACAGGGCCCCTACGAGCAGTACTTC
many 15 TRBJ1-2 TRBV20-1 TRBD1 CSARDPDRVLPGYTF TGCAGTGCTAGAGATCCCGACAGGGTGCTACCTGGCTACACCTTC
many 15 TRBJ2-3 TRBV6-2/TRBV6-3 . CASSYDGSSTDTQYF TGTGCCAGCAGTTACGATGGGAGTAGCACAGATACGCAGTATTTT